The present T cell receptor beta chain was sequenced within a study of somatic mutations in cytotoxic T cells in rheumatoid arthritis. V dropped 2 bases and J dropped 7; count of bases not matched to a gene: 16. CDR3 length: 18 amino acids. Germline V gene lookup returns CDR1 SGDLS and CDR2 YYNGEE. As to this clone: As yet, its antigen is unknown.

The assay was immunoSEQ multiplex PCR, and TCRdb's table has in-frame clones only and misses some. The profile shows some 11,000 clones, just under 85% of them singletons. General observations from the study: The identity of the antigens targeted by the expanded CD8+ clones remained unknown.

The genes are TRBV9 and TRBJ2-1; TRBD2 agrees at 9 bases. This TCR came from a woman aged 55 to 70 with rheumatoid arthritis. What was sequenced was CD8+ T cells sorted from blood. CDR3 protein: CASSVDSIAGEGRNEQFF. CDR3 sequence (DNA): TGTGCCAGCAGCGTGGACTCTATAGCGGGAGAGGGGAGAAATGAGCAGTTCTTC. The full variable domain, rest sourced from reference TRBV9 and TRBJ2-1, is DSGVTQTPKHLITATGQRVTLRCSPRSGDLSVYWYQQSLDQGLQFLIQYYNGEERAKGNILERFSAQQFPDLHSELNLSSLELGDSALYFCASSVDSIAGEGRNEQFFGPGTRLTVL.